This T cell receptor beta chain was recovered during a study of cytomegalovirus exposure and HLA in healthy donors. At the level of the study: The study's early data release held approximately 91 million unique TCRs from HLA-typed donors. Study-level results: Reported findings show TCR beta sequences accurately forecast HLA-A and HLA-B alleles in most subjects. Investigators reported approximately 150 TCR beta chains as tied to cytomegalovirus.

At collection, donors were nominally healthy, but unrecorded immune exposures were probable. The germline CDR1 and CDR2 sequences are MNHNS and SASEGT. V shed 4 bases and J 6 bases; nucleotides not matched to a gene: 15. This CDR3 has 17 amino acids. Primers: 60 Vbeta forward and 13 Jbeta reverse. TCRdb's copy holds only in-frame clones and misses some; the assay was immunoSEQ multiplex PCR. The sample includes about 61,000 clones, roughly nine tenths of them seen just once. Note on this clone: Its antigen is unidentified.

The clonotype originates from a man aged 25-45 years in good health and CMV-seropositive. V gene TRBV6-1 combines with J gene TRBJ2-7, with 10 bases matching TRBD2. The specimen sequenced was PBMCs. The CDR3 nucleotides are TGTGCCAGCAGTGCATACCCAGCGGGAGGGCCTCTCTCCGAGCAGTACTTC. It codes for CASSAYPAGGPLSEQYF.